This TCR beta chain was observed in a study of beta chain features in type 1 diabetes. What was sequenced were expressed TCRB transcripts, since all of the isolated RNA had been reverse transcribed. The assay was immunoSEQ multiplex PCR, and TCRdb's table has in-frame clones only and misses some. Among 350,000 to 450,000 clones listed, approximately 13% were seen once. The collection from each donor was one heparinised blood draw averaging roughly 0.12 L. Sequencing was performed on naive CD4+ T cells from blood. The source of this sequence is a man aged 25 to 40 in good health.

CDR3 loop: CASSPGQGLPYEQFF. CDR3 in DNA: TGTGCCAGCAGCCCCGGACAGGGGTTGCCGTATGAGCAGTTCTTC. The chain is built from TRBV5-6 and TRBJ2-1; 9 bases fit TRBD1. Losses at the gene ends were 4 bases for V and 8 bases for J; bases not matched to a gene: 10. The CDR3 has 15 residues. Germline assignment: CDR1 SGHDT and CDR2 YYEEEE. Full variable domain (rest looked up from reference TRBV5-6 and TRBJ2-1): DAGVTQSPTHLIKTRGQQVTLRCSPKSGHDTVSWYQQALGQGPQFIFQYYEEEERQRGNFPDRFSGHQFPNYSSELNVNALLLGDSALYLCASSPGQGLPYEQFFGPGTRLTVL.